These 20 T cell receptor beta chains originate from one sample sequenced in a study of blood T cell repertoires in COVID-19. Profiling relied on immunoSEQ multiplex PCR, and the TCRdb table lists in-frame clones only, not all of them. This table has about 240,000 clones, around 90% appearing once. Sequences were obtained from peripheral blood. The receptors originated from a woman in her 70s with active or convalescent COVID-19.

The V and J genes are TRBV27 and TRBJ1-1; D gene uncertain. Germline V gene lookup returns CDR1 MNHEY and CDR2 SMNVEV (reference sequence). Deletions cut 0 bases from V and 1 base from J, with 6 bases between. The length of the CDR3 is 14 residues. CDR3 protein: CASSLSSGNTEAFF. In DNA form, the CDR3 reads TGTGCCAGCAGTTTATCGTCAGGGAACACTGAAGCTTTCTTT.

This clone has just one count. CDR3 bases: TGTGCCAGCAGCGTAGCTGGGACTAGCATATACAATGAGCAGTTCTTC. Residues: CASSVAGTSIYNEQFF. The V and J genes are TRBV9 and TRBJ2-1; 9 bases are shared with TRBD2. The trim removed 0 bases at V and 4 bases at J, leaving 5 bases unmatched. The CDR3 has 16 residues. Looked up from germline, CDR1 is SGDLS and CDR2 is YYNGEE.

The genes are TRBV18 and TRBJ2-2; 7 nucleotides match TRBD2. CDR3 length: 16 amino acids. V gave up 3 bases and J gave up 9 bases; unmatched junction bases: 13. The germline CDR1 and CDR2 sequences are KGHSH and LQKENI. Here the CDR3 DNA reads TGTGCCAGCTCACCCTCCCTGGGAGGGATACACAGGGAGCTGTTTTTT. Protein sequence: CASSPSLGGIHRELFF.

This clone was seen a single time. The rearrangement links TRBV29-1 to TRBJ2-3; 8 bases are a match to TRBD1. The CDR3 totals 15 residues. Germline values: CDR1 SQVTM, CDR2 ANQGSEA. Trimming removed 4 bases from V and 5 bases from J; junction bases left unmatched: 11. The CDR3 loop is CSVGRQGAQGDTQYF. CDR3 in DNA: TGCAGCGTTGGCCGGCAGGGGGCGCAGGGAGATACGCAGTATTTT.

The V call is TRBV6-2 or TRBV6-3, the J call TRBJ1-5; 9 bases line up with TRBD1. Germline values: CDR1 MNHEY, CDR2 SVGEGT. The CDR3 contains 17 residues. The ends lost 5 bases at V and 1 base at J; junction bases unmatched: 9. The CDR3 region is CASSRDRAVVSNQPQHF. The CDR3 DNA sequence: TGTGCCAGCAGTAGGGACAGGGCGGTAGTGAGCAATCAGCCCCAGCATTTT.

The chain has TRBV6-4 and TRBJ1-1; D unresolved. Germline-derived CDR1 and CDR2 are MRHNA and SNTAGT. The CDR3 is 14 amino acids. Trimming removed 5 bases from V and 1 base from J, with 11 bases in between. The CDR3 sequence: CASSLTSQNTEAFF. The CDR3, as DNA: TGTGCCAGCAGTCTGACATCCCAGAACACTGAAGCTTTCTTT.

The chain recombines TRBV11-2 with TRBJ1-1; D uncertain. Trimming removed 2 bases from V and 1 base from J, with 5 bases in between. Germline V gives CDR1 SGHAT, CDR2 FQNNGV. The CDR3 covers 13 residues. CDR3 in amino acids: CASSLRQNTEAFF. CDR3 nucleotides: TGTGCCAGCAGCTTACGACAGAACACTGAAGCTTTCTTT.

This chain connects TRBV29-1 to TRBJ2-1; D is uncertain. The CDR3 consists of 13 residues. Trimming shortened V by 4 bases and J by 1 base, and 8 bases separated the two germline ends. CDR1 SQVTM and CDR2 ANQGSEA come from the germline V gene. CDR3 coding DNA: TGCAGCGTTGTTAGCTTATCCTACAATGAGCAGTTCTTC. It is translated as CSVVSLSYNEQFF.

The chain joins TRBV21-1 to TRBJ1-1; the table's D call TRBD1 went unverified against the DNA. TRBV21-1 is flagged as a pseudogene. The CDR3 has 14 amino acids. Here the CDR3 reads CASSKEPGQNRAFF. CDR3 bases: TGTGCCAGCAGCAAAGAGCCGGGACAGAACCGGGCTTTCTTT.

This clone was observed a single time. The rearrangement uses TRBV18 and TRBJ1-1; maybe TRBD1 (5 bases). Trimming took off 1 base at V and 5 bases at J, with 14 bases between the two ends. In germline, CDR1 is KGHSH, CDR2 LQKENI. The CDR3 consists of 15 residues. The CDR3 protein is CASSPQTGGGTEAFF. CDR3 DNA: TGTGCCAGCTCACCACAGACTGGGGGGGGGACTGAAGCTTTCTTT.

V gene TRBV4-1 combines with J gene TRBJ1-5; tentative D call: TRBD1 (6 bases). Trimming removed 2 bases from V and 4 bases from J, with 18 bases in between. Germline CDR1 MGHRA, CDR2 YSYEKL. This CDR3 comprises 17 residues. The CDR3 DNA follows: TGCGCCAGCAGCCAATCGTCCGACAGGCAGGGAAATCAGCCCCAGCATTTT. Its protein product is CASSQSSDRQGNQPQHF.

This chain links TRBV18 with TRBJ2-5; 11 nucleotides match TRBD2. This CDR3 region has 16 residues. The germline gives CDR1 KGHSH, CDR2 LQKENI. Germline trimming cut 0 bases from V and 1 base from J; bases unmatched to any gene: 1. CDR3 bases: TGTGCCAGCTCACCACCTAGCGGGGGGGTCCAAGAGACCCAGTACTTC. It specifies CASSPPSGGVQETQYF.

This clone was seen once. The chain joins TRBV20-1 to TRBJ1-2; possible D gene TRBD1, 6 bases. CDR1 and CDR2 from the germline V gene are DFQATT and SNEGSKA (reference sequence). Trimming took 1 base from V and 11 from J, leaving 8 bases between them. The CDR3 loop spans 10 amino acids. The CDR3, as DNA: TGCAGTGCTAGAGGCAGGGGTTACACCTTC. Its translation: CSARGRGYTF.

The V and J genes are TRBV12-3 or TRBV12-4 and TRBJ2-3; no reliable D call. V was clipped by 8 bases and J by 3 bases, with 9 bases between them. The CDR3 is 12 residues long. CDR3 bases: TGTGCCAGCCAGGAAAGAACAGATACGCAGTATTTT. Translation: CASQERTDTQYF.

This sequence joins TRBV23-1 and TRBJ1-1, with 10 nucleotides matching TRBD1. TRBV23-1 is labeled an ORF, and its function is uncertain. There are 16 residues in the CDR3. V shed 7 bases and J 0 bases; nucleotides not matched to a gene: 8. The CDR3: CASTQRGQGLNTEAFF. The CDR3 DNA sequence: TGCGCCAGCACACAGAGGGGACAGGGGCTGAACACTGAAGCTTTCTTT.

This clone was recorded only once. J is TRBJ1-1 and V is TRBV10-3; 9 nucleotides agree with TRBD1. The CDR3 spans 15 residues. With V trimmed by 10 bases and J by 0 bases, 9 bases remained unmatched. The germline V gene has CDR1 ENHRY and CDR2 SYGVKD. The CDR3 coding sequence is TGTGCCACAAAAGGGACAGGGAGGATGAACACTGAAGCTTTCTTT. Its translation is CATKGTGRMNTEAFF.

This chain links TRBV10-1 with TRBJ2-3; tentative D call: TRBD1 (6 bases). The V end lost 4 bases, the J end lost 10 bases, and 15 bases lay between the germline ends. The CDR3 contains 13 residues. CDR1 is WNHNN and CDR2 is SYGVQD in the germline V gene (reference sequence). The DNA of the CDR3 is TGCGCCAGCAGTGCGACCTTACAGGGTTCGCAGTATTTT. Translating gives CASSATLQGSQYF.

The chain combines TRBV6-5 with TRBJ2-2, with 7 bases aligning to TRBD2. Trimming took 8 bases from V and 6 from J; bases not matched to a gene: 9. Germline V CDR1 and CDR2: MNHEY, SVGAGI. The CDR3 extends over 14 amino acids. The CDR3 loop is CASGLQGGAGELFF. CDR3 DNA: TGTGCCAGCGGATTGCAGGGAGGGGCCGGGGAGCTGTTTTTT.

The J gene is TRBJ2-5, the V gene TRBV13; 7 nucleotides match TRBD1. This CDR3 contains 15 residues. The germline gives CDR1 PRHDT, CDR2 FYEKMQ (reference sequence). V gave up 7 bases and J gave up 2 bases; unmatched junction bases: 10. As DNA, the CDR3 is TGTGCCAGCAACATTAACAGGGGAGCACAAGAGACCCAGTACTTC. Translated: CASNINRGAQETQYF. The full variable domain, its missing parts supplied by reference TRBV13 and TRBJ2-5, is AAGVIQSPRHLIKEKRETATLKCYPIPRHDTVYWYQQGPGQDPQFLISFYEKMQSDKGSIPDRFSAQQFSDYHSELNMSSLELGDSALYFCASNINRGAQETQYFGPGTRLLVL.

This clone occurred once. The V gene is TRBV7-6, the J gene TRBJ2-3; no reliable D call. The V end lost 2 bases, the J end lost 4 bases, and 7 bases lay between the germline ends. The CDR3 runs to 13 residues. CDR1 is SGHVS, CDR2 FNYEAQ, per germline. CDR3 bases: TGTGCCAGCAGCTTAAAGGCGGCAGATACGCAGTATTTT. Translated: CASSLKAADTQYF.